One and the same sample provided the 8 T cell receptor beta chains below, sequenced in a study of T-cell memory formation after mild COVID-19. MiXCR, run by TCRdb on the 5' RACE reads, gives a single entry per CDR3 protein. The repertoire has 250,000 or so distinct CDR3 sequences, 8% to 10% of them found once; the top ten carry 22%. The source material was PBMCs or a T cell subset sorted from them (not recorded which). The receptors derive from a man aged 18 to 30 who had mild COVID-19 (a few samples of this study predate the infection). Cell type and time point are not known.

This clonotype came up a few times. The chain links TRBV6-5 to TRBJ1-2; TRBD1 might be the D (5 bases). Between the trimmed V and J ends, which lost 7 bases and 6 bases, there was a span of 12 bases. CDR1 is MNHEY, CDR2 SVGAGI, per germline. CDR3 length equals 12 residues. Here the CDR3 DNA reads TGTGCCAGCACTATCGGGGGGGATGGCTACACCTTC. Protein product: CASTIGGDGYTF.

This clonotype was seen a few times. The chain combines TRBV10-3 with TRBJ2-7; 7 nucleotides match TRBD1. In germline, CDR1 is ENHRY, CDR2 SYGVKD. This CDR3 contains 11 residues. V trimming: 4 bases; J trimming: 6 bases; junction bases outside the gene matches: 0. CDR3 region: CAISGQGEQYF. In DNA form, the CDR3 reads TGTGCCATCAGTGGACAGGGCGAGCAGTACTTC.

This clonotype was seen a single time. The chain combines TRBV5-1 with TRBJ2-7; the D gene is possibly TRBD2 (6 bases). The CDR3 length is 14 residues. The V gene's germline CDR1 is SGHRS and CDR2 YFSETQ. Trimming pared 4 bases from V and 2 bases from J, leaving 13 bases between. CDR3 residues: CASSLRTKTYEQYF. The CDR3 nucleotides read TGCGCCAGCAGCCTACGGACTAAAACCTACGAGCAGTACTTC.

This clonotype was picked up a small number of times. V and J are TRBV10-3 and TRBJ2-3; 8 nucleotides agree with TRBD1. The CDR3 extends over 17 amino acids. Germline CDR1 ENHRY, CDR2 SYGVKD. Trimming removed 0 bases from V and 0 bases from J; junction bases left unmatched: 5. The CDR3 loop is CAISESTGGWSTDTQYF. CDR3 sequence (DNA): TGTGCCATCAGTGAGTCAACAGGGGGATGGAGCACAGATACGCAGTATTTT.

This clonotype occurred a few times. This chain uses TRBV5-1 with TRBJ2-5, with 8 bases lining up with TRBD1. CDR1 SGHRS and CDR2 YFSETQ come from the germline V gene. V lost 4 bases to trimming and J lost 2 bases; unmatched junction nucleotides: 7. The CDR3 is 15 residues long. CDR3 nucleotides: TGCGCCAGCAGCACCGGGACAGGCCTACAAGAGACCCAGTACTTC. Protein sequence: CASSTGTGLQETQYF.

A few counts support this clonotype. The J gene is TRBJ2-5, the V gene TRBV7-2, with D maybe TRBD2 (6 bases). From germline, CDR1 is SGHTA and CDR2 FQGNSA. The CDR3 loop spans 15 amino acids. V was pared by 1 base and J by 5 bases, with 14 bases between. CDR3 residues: CASSLVGGKGETQYF. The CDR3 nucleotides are TGTGCCAGCAGCTTAGTGGGCGGGAAGGGGGAGACCCAGTACTTC.

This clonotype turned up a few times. CDR3 region: CASSLAYGVQPQHF. The CDR3 DNA is TGTGCCAGCAGCTTAGCGTACGGGGTTCAGCCCCAGCATTTT. The rearrangement joins TRBV7-2 to TRBJ1-5, with unresolved D. Trimming took off 0 bases at V and 6 bases at J, with 9 bases between the two ends. The CDR3 is 14 amino acids. CDR1 and CDR2 (germline): SGHTA, FQGNSA. Filled out from reference TRBV7-2 and TRBJ1-5, the complete variable domain reads GAGVSQSPSNKVTEKGKDVELRCDPISGHTALYWYRQSLGQGLEFLIYFQGNSAPDKSGLPSDRFSAERTGGSVSTLTIQRTQQEDSAVYLCASSLAYGVQPQHFGDGTRLSIL.

CDR3 sequence reads: CASSYILASSDTQYF. The CDR3 DNA sequence: TGTGCCAGCAGTTATATACTAGCCTCCTCAGATACGCAGTATTTT. The chain carries TRBV6-2 or TRBV6-3 and TRBJ2-3; a possible D gene is TRBD2 (6 bases). The CDR3 is made up of 15 amino acids. The V and J ends lost 3 bases and 4 bases respectively, with 14 bases between them. Germline CDR1 is MNHEY and CDR2 is SVGEGT.